In this sample, the clone carrying this T cell receptor beta chain turned up a few times. Antigen unknown. Other DNA sequences in this sample translate to the same CDR3. Expressed TCRB transcripts were sequenced after all isolated RNA was converted to cDNA. This table comes from immunoSEQ multiplex PCR, and its TCRdb copy is limited to in-frame clones, with some not included. The table includes roughly 220,000 clones, 15% to 20% detected once. This sample stems from a study of beta chain features in type 1 diabetes. The study's findings and limits: Moderate yet significant TCRB CDR3 shortening was seen in Type 1 diabetes patients in all four CD4+ subsets. Within patients, naive, central memory and Treg TCRB repertoires seemed more similar than within healthy donors. Insertions were fewer and deletions more numerous at VDJ junctions in type 1 diabetes patients. It was possible that PCR favored shorter templates, equally so in patients and controls.

Using CD45RO/CCR7/CD25/CD127/CD95/CD27, CD4+ naive, central memory, regulatory and stem cell-like memory cells were sorted. CDR3 size: 14 residues. From germline, CDR1 is LNHNV and CDR2 YYDKDF (reference sequence). Trimming stripped 0 bases from V and 0 bases from J, with 5 bases between. The clonotype comes from a man aged 25 to 40 with type 1 diabetes. The chain has TRBV15 and TRBJ1-1; D not resolved. The sequencing sample was made of naive CD4+ T cells from blood. In nucleotides, the CDR3 is TGTGCCACCAGCAGAGATCTCGTGAACACTGAAGCTTTCTTT. It specifies CATSRDLVNTEAFF.